This T cell receptor beta chain was captured in a study of blood T cell repertoires in COVID-19. For the study at large: Acute and convalescent COVID-19 specimens originated in the United States, Italy and Spain.

As handled by the study authors: The assay estimated nucleated cells by amplifying reference gene primers. Method: immunoSEQ multiplex PCR; TCRdb's copy keeps in-frame clones and lacks some. V and J calls and clone size are copied from that table; D and trimming were computed from the DNA. Among around 220,000 clones listed, about 88% were seen once. Germline values: CDR1 SGHRS, CDR2 YFSETQ. This CDR3 region has 15 residues. Trimming pared 4 bases from V and 6 bases from J, leaving 16 bases between. The specimen sequenced was peripheral blood. The receptor's source is a woman in her 50s with COVID-19, enrolled during active disease. V gene TRBV5-1 combines with J gene TRBJ1-4; no clear D. The CDR3 DNA is TGCGCCAGCAGCGATAATCAAAGAGAGGATGAAAAACTGTTTTTT. Its protein is CASSDNQREDEKLFF.